The rows below give T cell receptor beta chains drawn from one sample of a study of neurological immune-mediated disorders. TCRdb fed the 5' RACE reads into MiXCR, producing one record per CDR3 protein. In the table there are about 70,000 distinct CDR3 sequences, about 3% of which are singletons. Sequences were obtained from PBMCs. The receptors were sampled from a woman in her forties or fifties with multiple sclerosis. Both conserved end residues are trimmed from each CDR3. Fields, in order: J gene, V gene, CDR3 protein.

TRBJ2-1 | TRBV5-1 | ASSGGLAGENEQF
TRBJ2-1 | TRBV12-3/TRBV12-4 | ASRTGLYNEQF
TRBJ2-2 | TRBV20-1 | SARADYLTGELF
TRBJ2-1 | TRBV10-3 | AISESSGRIYNEQF
TRBJ2-1 | TRBV7-9 | ASSPPGTSLYEQF
TRBJ2-3 | TRBV28 | ASSFLWEPSTDTQY
TRBJ2-7 | TRBV20-1 | SAPFSREVSYEQY
TRBJ2-2 | TRBV5-1 | ASSLFRGPSTGELF
TRBJ2-3 | TRBV5-1 | ASINAVTDTQY
TRBJ1-3 | TRBV28 | ASSLRTDSGKNIY
TRBJ1-4 | TRBV3-1 | ASSPGWDEKLF
TRBJ2-3 | TRBV29-1 | SVGITSTDTQY
TRBJ2-6 | TRBV28 | ASSFLLSGANVLT
TRBJ2-1 | TRBV20-1 | SALRNEQF
TRBJ2-3 | TRBV15 | ATSWGRPSTDTQY
TRBJ1-5 | TRBV10-3 | AISGVPGSQPQH